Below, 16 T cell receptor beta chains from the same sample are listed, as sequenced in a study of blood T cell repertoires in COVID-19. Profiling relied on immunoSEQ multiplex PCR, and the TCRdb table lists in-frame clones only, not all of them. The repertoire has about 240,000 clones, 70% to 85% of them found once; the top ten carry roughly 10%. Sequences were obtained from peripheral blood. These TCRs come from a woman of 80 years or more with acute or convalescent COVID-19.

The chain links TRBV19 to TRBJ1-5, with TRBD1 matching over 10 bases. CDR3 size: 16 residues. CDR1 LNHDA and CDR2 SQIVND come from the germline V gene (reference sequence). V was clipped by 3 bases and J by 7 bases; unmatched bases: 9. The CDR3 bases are TGTGCCAGTAGTATCCCTCCGGGACAGGGGACCCAGCCCCAGCATTTT. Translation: CASSIPPGQGTQPQHF. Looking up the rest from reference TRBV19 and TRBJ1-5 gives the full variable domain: DGGITQSPKYLFRKEGQNVTLSCEQNLNHDAMYWYRQDPGQGLRLIYYSQIVNDFQKGDIAEGYSVSREKKESFPLTVTSAQKNPTAFYLCASSIPPGQGTQPQHFGDGTRLSIL.

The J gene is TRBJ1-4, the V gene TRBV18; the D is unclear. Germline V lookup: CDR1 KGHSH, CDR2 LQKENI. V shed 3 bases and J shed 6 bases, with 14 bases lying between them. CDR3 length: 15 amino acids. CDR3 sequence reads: CASSPDLSRDEKLFF. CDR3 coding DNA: TGTGCCAGCTCACCGGACCTCTCGAGGGATGAAAAACTGTTTTTT. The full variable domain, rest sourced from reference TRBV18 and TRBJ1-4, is NAGVMQNPRHLVRRRGQEARLRCSPMKGHSHVYWYRQLPEEGLKFMVYLQKENIIDESGMPKERFSAEFPKEGPSILRIQQVVRGDSAAYFCASSPDLSRDEKLFFGSGTQLSVL.

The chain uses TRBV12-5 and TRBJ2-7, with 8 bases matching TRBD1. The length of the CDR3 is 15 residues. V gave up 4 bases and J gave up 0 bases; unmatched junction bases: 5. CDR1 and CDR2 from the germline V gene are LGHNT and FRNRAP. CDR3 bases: TGTGCTAGTGGTTCGGGACAGGATTACTCCTACGAGCAGTACTTC. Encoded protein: CASGSGQDYSYEQYF.

The CDR3, as DNA: TGTGCCAGCAGCCCCGGGACTAGCTTGCCCGGGGAGCTGTTTTTT. This codes for CASSPGTSLPGELFF. V is TRBV3-1 (or the pseudogene TRBV3-2) and J is TRBJ2-2; 9 bases fit TRBD2. V gave up 4 bases and J gave up 6 bases; unmatched junction bases: 6. This CDR3 has 15 residues. Germline CDR1 LGHDT, CDR2 YNNKEL (reference sequence).

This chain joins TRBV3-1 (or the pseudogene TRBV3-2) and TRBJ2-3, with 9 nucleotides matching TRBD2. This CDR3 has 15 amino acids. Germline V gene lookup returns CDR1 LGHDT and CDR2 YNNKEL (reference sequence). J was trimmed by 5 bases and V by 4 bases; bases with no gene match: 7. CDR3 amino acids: CASSRMRGGGDTQYF. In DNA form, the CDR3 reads TGTGCCAGCAGCCGCATGCGGGGGGGAGGAGATACGCAGTATTTT.

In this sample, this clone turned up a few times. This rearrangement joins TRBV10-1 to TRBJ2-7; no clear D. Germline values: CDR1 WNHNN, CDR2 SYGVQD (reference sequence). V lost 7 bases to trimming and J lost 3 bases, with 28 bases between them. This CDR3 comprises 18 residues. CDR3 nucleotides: TGCGCCAGCAACCCGATCAGTCTCCGCGGCCTCTTCATCTACGAGCAGTACTTC. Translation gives CASNPISLRGLFIYEQYF.

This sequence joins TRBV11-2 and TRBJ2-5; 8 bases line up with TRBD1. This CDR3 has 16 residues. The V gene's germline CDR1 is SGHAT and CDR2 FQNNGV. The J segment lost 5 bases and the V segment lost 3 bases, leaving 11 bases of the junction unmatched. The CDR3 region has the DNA TGTGCCAGCAGCTTGGCCGGGACAGGCCAGGGGGAGACCCAGTACTTC. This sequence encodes CASSLAGTGQGETQYF.

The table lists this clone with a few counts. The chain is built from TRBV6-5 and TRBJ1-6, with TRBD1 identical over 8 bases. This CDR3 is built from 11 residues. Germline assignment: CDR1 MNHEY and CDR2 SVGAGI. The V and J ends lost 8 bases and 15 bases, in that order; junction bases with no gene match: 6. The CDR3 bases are TGTGCCAGCGGAGACAGGGGAGACCTCCACTTT. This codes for CASGDRGDLHF.

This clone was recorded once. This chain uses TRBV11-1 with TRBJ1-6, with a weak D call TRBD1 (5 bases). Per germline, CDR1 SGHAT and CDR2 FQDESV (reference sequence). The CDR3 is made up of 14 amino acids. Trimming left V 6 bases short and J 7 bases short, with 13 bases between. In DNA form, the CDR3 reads TGTGCCAGCAGTACCCAGGGAAGGAATTCACCCCTCCACTTT. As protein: CASSTQGRNSPLHF.

This CDR3 is CASSRRTGGPNSPLHF. For the CDR3, the DNA is TGTGCCAGCAGCCGACGGACAGGGGGGCCTAATTCACCCCTCCACTTT. The chain employs TRBV7-9 and TRBJ1-6, with TRBD1 matching over 10 bases. Germline-derived CDR1 and CDR2 are SEHNR and FQNEAQ (reference sequence). The CDR3 totals 16 residues. V was clipped by 5 bases and J by 6 bases; unmatched bases: 7.

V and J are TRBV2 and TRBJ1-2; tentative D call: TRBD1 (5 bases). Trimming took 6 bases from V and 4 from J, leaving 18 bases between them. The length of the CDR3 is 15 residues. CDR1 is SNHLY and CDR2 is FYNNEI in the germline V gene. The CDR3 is CASSVPPQGLYGYTF. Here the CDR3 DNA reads TGTGCCAGCAGCGTACCCCCCCAGGGCCTCTATGGCTACACCTTC.

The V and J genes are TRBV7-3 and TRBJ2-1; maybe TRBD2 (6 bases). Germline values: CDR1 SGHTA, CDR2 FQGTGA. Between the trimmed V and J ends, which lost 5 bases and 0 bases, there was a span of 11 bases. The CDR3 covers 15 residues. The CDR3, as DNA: TGTGCCAGCAGCCGGGACTTCAGCTCCTACAATGAGCAGTTCTTC. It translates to CASSRDFSSYNEQFF.

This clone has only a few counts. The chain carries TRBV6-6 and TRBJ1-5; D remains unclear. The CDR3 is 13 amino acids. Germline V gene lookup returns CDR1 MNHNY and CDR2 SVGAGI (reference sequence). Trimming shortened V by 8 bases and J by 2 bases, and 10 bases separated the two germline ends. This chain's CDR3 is CASCHGGNQPQHF. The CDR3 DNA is TGTGCCAGCTGCCACGGGGGCAATCAGCCCCAGCATTTT.

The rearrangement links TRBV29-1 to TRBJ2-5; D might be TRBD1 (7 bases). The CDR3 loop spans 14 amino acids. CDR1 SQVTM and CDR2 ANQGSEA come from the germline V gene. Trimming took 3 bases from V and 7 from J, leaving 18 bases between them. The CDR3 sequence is CSVDPQGVGGTQYF. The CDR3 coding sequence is TGCAGCGTTGATCCCCAGGGGGTCGGGGGGACCCAGTACTTC.

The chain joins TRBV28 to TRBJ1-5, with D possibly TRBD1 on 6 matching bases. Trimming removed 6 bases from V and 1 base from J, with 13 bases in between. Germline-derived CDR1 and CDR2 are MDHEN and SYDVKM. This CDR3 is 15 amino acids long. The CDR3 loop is CASSEGVGSNQPQHF. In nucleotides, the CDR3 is TGTGCCAGCAGCGAGGGGGTGGGGAGCAATCAGCCCCAGCATTTT.

This CDR3 is CASLPPVGTASILSGNTIYF. The CDR3, as DNA: TGTGCCAGCTTGCCTCCCGTAGGAACAGCCTCGATATTATCTGGAAACACCATATATTTT. This sequence joins TRBV28 and TRBJ1-3, with D hard to call. This CDR3 region has 20 residues. The germline gives CDR1 MDHEN, CDR2 SYDVKM. V was trimmed by 8 bases and J by 1 base, leaving 30 bases between them.